What follows are 14 T cell receptor beta chains derived from one specimen sequenced in a study of CD8 T cells in Susac syndrome. The RNA, 0.5 to 1 ug, was put through reverse transcription using random hexamers. TCRdb re-called the immunoSEQ multiplex PCR reads through MiXCR, storing one row per CDR3 protein. This sample has approximately 25,000 distinct CDR3 sequences, with just under 95% found just once. The specimen was CD8+ T cells from PBMCs. These TCRs come from a human donor with Susac syndrome.

The chain links TRBV19 to TRBJ2-1; either TRBD1 or TRBD2 may supply D (7 bases each). Germline V lookup: CDR1 LNHDA, CDR2 SQIVND (reference sequence). V lost 0 bases to trimming and J lost 8 bases, with 17 bases between them. There are 16 residues in the CDR3. In DNA, the CDR3 is TGTGCCAGTAGTATAGAGGGAGGGGGCGCCTGGGATGAGCAGTTCTTC. It is translated as CASSIEGGGAWDEQFF.

This rearrangement joins TRBV23-1 to TRBJ1-2; 7 nucleotides line up with TRBD1. TRBV23-1 is treated as an ORF (open reading frame) with a function not yet certain. V shed 10 bases, J shed 8 bases, and the junction held 13 bases outside the gene matches. This CDR3 is 13 amino acids long. CDR3 protein: CATRGAGMGGYTF. The CDR3 coding sequence is TGCGCCACCAGGGGGGCAGGGATGGGCGGCTACACCTTC.

V and J are TRBV28 and TRBJ2-4; possibly TRBD2 for D (5 bases). The CDR3 totals 14 residues. V gave up 2 bases and J gave up 5 bases, with 10 bases separating them. Germline CDR1 MDHEN, CDR2 SYDVKM. CDR3 in amino acids: CASSLPGSENIQYF. For the CDR3, the DNA is TGTGCCAGCAGTTTACCGGGGAGCGAAAACATTCAGTACTTC.

The rearrangement joins TRBV11-1 to TRBJ2-4; possible D gene TRBD2, 6 bases. The CDR3 totals 14 residues. Germline CDR1 and CDR2: SGHAT and FQDESV (reference sequence). V lost 1 base and J 6 bases, leaving 10 bases between the germline ends. The CDR3 loop is CASSLELAGNIQYF. In DNA, the CDR3 is TGTGCCAGCAGCTTAGAACTAGCCGGAAACATTCAGTACTTC.

This chain links TRBV6-2 or TRBV6-3 with TRBJ2-7; TRBD1 matches at 7 bases. The junction had 2 bases not matched to a gene; V was cut back by 2 bases and J by 4 bases. CDR1 and CDR2 from the germline V gene are MNHEY and SVGEGT. The CDR3 length is 13 residues. Here the CDR3 DNA reads TGTGCCAGCAGTTACGACAGGGAGTACGAGCAGTACTTC. It translates to CASSYDREYEQYF.

The rearrangement links TRBV6-5 to TRBJ2-3; tentatively, D is TRBD2 (6 bases). The CDR3 sequence is 14 residues long. Trimming removed 1 base at V and 3 bases at J, with 8 bases between. Germline CDR1 is MNHEY and CDR2 is SVGAGI. CDR3 sequence: CASSYYRGTDTQYF. The DNA for the CDR3 is TGTGCCAGCAGTTACTATCGGGGGACAGATACGCAGTATTTT.

J is TRBJ2-1 and V is TRBV7-9; 13 positions agree with TRBD2. V was clipped by 7 bases and J by 7 bases; unmatched bases: 4. This CDR3 region has 14 residues. Germline loops: CDR1 SEHNR, CDR2 FQNEAQ (reference sequence). The CDR3 DNA reads as TGTGCCAGCACCGGACTAGCGGGGGAAAATGAGCAGTTCTTC. Translating gives CASTGLAGENEQFF.

The chain couples TRBV4-2 to TRBJ2-5, with D possibly being TRBD1 or TRBD2 (6 bases each). The CDR3 runs 15 residues. Germline lookup yields CDR1 LGHNA and CDR2 YNFKEQ. The V end was cut by 5 bases, the J end by 4 bases, with 17 bases between. CDR3 amino acids: CASSYRPGAGETQYF. The CDR3 bases are TGTGCCAGCAGCTATCGTCCGGGGGCGGGAGAGACCCAGTACTTC.

The chain recombines TRBV6-5 with TRBJ1-1, with a possible D match to TRBD1 (6 bases). Trimming cost V 0 bases and J 0 bases, with 11 bases left between them. CDR3 length: 16 residues. Per the germline V gene, CDR1 is MNHEY and CDR2 is SVGAGI. The CDR3 nucleotides are TGTGCCAGCAGTTACTCGAAGGGGGACATGAACACTGAAGCTTTCTTT. It yields the protein CASSYSKGDMNTEAFF.

V and J are TRBV29-1 and TRBJ2-2; 8 bases line up with TRBD1. There are 15 residues in the CDR3. The V segment lost 3 bases and the J segment 4 bases; nucleotides outside the gene matches: 7. Germline CDR1 SQVTM, CDR2 ANQGSEA. CDR3 region: CSVESGQASTGELFF. For the CDR3, the DNA is TGCAGCGTTGAGTCGGGACAGGCGAGCACCGGGGAGCTGTTTTTT.

The V and J genes are TRBV7-9 and TRBJ2-3; either TRBD1 or TRBD2 may fit D (5 bases each). Germline CDR1 SEHNR, CDR2 FQNEAQ (reference sequence). Trimming took off 1 base at V and 6 bases at J, with 14 bases between the two ends. CDR3 length equals 15 residues. CDR3 region: CASSLVQGRADTQYF. The CDR3 DNA sequence: TGTGCCAGCAGCTTAGTCCAGGGACGAGCGGATACGCAGTATTTT.

The chain couples TRBV28 to TRBJ1-5; D gene unclear. CDR3 length equals 15 residues. Trimming removed 8 bases at V and 4 bases at J, with 18 bases between. Germline CDR1 and CDR2: MDHEN and SYDVKM. The CDR3 here is CASGVMDPQNQPQHF. For the CDR3, the DNA is TGTGCCAGCGGAGTTATGGACCCGCAGAATCAGCCCCAGCATTTT.

V and J are TRBV29-1 and TRBJ2-7; 9 bases are a match to TRBD1. The germline gives CDR1 SQVTM, CDR2 ANQGSEA. CDR3 size: 14 residues. With 6 bases clipped from V and 0 bases from J, the junction kept 6 bases outside the gene matches. CDR3 sequence (DNA): TGCAGCGTCGCCGGGACAGGGACCTCCTACGAGCAGTACTTC. It is translated as CSVAGTGTSYEQYF.

The V call is TRBV28, the J call TRBJ2-7, with no clear D. Between the trimmed V and J ends, which lost 5 bases and 2 bases, there was a span of 13 bases. This CDR3 has 14 amino acids. Germline CDR1 reads MDHEN; CDR2 reads SYDVKM. The CDR3 spells CASSATGFTYEQYF. For the CDR3, the DNA is TGTGCCAGCAGTGCCACCGGCTTCACCTACGAGCAGTACTTC.